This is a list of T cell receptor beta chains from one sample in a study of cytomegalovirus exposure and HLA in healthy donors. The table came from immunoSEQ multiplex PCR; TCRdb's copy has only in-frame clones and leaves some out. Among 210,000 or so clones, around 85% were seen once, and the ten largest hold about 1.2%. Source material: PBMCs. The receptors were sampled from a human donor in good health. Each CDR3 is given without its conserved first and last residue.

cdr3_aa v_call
SVDTGGTGEQY TRBV29-1
ASSSGQAGGQETQY TRBV5-4
ASSQAGVGQETQY TRBV2
ASSPGPSGSYEQY TRBV5-6
AWSHLDRGNQPQH TRBV30
ASSLGGITDTQY TRBV5-1
ASSLAGTGAPGEAF TRBV5-1
ASSRWGGNEQY TRBV5-1
ASSLGEGGYGNQPQH TRBV7-9
ASSFGRITMNTEAF TRBV7-4
ATSRDVGGETQY TRBV15
AWMLPPRPMNRPQH TRBV30
ASSLGENTEAF TRBV18
ASSLVAGVEQY TRBV7-6
ASSAGTGGQYEQY TRBV19
ASSLFSQLTNEKLF TRBV28
ASSSLGTSGNEQF TRBV9
ASSPETGSNQPQH TRBV7-8
ASSLSGRDSYNEQF TRBV11-2
ASSAYSGNQPQH TRBV9
AWSKNSGRNEQF TRBV30
ASSQTGRTGGTYEQY TRBV4-1
ALYDRAPGGYT TRBV28
ASSYAPSVRNQPQH TRBV6-6
ASSLAADRTYNEQF TRBV5-8
ASHRLELTDTQY TRBV21-1
ASSLTIGANEQF TRBV7-6
ASSLGTGGSQRQPQH TRBV4-1
ASSSRRLAGGNEQF TRBV4-1
ASSVDPKPGTGELF TRBV9
ASSLGAATREQY TRBV7-6
ASSPTLGEERDTIY TRBV13
ASSLGRAGSYEQY TRBV7-9
ASREGNQPQH TRBV6-6
ASSLSGGETQY TRBV7-3
ASSLRSGQETQY TRBV7-2
ASSPIGTSGSTDTQY TRBV5-1
ASSPQGTSGSYNEQF TRBV5-1
ASSPDRGGEKLF TRBV5-1
ASSQRGGTSGYNEQF TRBV4-2
ASSLASGSGETQY TRBV5-1
ASSLGGSSYEQY TRBV5-4
ASLAWQVPGYT TRBV28
ASSLSPSGIYNEQF TRBV5-5
ASSASGLAGTNTGELF TRBV19
ASRQPQGARGYT TRBV28
ATSRGLSSTDTQY TRBV15
ASSYVSTEINYGYT TRBV6-6
ASSRRLAGGSGEQY TRBV5-1
ASSLSGGYQETQY TRBV7-9